This is a list of T cell receptor beta chains from one sample in a study of T cell responses to AZD1222 COVID-19 vaccine. Measured with immunoSEQ multiplex PCR; TCRdb has only the in-frame clones, and not every one. The repertoire holds approximately 110,000 clones, with around 87% as singletons. This specimen was peripheral blood, taken on day 0 of AZD1222 vaccination. Receptor source: an adult in good health. The CDR3 runs from the conserved cysteine through the conserved F or W. Fields, in order: CDR3 protein, CDR3 DNA, V gene, D gene, J gene, clone size. A D gene is named only where the DNA matches it firmly. A clone size is listed for some rows: how often the clone was seen (once, few, many), or a class if it is expanded.

CDR3aa: CASSFLDGNTGELFF
CDR3nt: TGTGCCAGCAGCTTCTTGGACGGGAACACCGGGGAGCTGTTTTTT
v_gene: TRBV13
d_gene: -
j_gene: TRBJ2-2
abundance: -

CDR3aa: CASSQVAGDYHEQYF
CDR3nt: TGTGCCAGCAGCCAAGTGGCAGGGGATTACCACGAGCAGTACTTC
v_gene: TRBV3-1/TRBV3-2
d_gene: -
j_gene: TRBJ2-7
abundance: -

CDR3aa: CASSEGVGAGAFF
CDR3nt: TGTGCCAGCAGTGAGGGAGTGGGCGCCGGAGCTTTCTTT
v_gene: TRBV2
d_gene: -
j_gene: TRBJ1-1
abundance: -

CDR3aa: CASSLATNTGELFF
CDR3nt: TGCGCCAGCTCCCTAGCTACGAACACCGGGGAGCTGTTTTTT
v_gene: TRBV5-1
d_gene: -
j_gene: TRBJ2-2
abundance: -

CDR3aa: CASSLAAGGQAEAFF
CDR3nt: TGCGCCAGCAGCTTGGCTGCCGGGGGGCAGGCTGAAGCTTTCTTT
v_gene: TRBV5-1
d_gene: -
j_gene: TRBJ1-1
abundance: -

CDR3aa: CASSPQIGYEQYF
CDR3nt: TGTGCCAGCAGTCCGCAGATAGGATACGAGCAGTACTTC
v_gene: TRBV27
d_gene: -
j_gene: TRBJ2-7
abundance: -

CDR3aa: CASSSTLGGNSPLHF
CDR3nt: TGTGCCAGCAGTTCCACCTTGGGGGGCAATTCACCCCTCCACTTT
v_gene: TRBV27
d_gene: -
j_gene: TRBJ1-6
abundance: -

CDR3aa: CASSPRQGQYSNTGELFF
CDR3nt: TGTGCCAGCTCACCTAGACAGGGCCAATATTCGAACACCGGGGAGCTGTTTTTT
v_gene: TRBV18
d_gene: TRBD1
j_gene: TRBJ2-2
abundance: -

CDR3aa: CASSSTDSANEKLFF
CDR3nt: TGTGCCAGCAGCTCGACCGACAGCGCTAATGAAAAACTGTTTTTT
v_gene: TRBV7-6
d_gene: -
j_gene: TRBJ1-4
abundance: -

CDR3aa: CASSYRGGLDTEAFF
CDR3nt: TGTGCCAGCAGTTATCGGGGGGGCTTGGACACTGAAGCTTTCTTT
v_gene: TRBV6-8
d_gene: -
j_gene: TRBJ1-1
abundance: -

CDR3aa: CASSPGSGSYEQYF
CDR3nt: TGTGCCAGCTCACCAGGGAGCGGTTCCTACGAGCAGTACTTC
v_gene: TRBV18
d_gene: -
j_gene: TRBJ2-7
abundance: -

CDR3aa: CASNLRQGSHEQYF
CDR3nt: TGCGCCAGCAACCTCCGGCAGGGAAGCCACGAGCAGTACTTC
v_gene: TRBV23-1
d_gene: -
j_gene: TRBJ2-7
abundance: -

CDR3aa: CASSEAITSSYEQYF
CDR3nt: TGTGCCAGCAGTGAAGCCATAACAAGCTCCTACGAGCAGTACTTC
v_gene: TRBV6-1
d_gene: -
j_gene: TRBJ2-7
abundance: -

CDR3aa: CASTEGNTEAFF
CDR3nt: TGTGCCAGCACCGAGGGGAACACTGAAGCTTTCTTT
v_gene: TRBV6-5
d_gene: -
j_gene: TRBJ1-1
abundance: -

CDR3aa: CASSPDVRVGAFF
CDR3nt: TGTGCCAGCAGCCCGGACGTTCGAGTTGGAGCTTTCTTT
v_gene: TRBV3-1/TRBV3-2
d_gene: -
j_gene: TRBJ1-1
abundance: -

CDR3aa: CASSPGGTNSPLHF
CDR3nt: TGTGCCAGCAGCCCCGGGGGTACCAATTCACCCCTCCACTTT
v_gene: TRBV9
d_gene: -
j_gene: TRBJ1-6
abundance: -

CDR3aa: CAWSRGSGANVLTF
CDR3nt: TGTGCCTGGAGTCGGGGCTCTGGGGCCAACGTCCTGACTTTC
v_gene: TRBV30
d_gene: -
j_gene: TRBJ2-6
abundance: -

CDR3aa: CASSQQGPLSGANVLTF
CDR3nt: TGTGCCAGCAGCCAACAGGGCCCGCTCTCTGGGGCCAACGTCCTGACTTTC
v_gene: TRBV7-2
d_gene: -
j_gene: TRBJ2-6
abundance: -

CDR3aa: CASSSGRLMNTEAFF
CDR3nt: TGTGCCAGCAGTTCAGGTAGACTAATGAACACTGAAGCTTTCTTT
v_gene: TRBV6-5
d_gene: -
j_gene: TRBJ1-1
abundance: -

CDR3aa: CASSLGIVGNQPQHF
CDR3nt: TGCGCCAGCAGCTTGGGGATTGTCGGCAATCAGCCCCAGCATTTT
v_gene: TRBV5-1
d_gene: -
j_gene: TRBJ1-5
abundance: -

CDR3aa: CASSLALSLEEQYF
CDR3nt: TGCGCCAGCAGCTTGGCCTTGTCACTGGAAGAGCAGTACTTC
v_gene: TRBV5-1
d_gene: -
j_gene: TRBJ2-7
abundance: -

CDR3aa: CASSLEAYSNQPQHF
CDR3nt: TGTGCCAGCAGCTTAGAAGCTTATAGCAATCAGCCCCAGCATTTT
v_gene: TRBV7-2
d_gene: -
j_gene: TRBJ1-5
abundance: once

CDR3aa: CASMDSNTYEQYF
CDR3nt: TGTGCCAGTATGGACAGCAACACCTACGAGCAGTACTTC
v_gene: TRBV19
d_gene: -
j_gene: TRBJ2-7
abundance: -

CDR3aa: CASSRGTLYGYTF
CDR3nt: TGTGCCAGCAGTCGGGGGACCCTCTATGGCTACACCTTC
v_gene: TRBV6-5
d_gene: -
j_gene: TRBJ1-2
abundance: -

CDR3aa: CASSLDTNTGELFF
CDR3nt: TGTGCCAGCAGCCTCGACACGAACACCGGGGAGCTGTTTTTT
v_gene: TRBV7-9
d_gene: -
j_gene: TRBJ2-2
abundance: few

CDR3aa: CASTQGGFMNTEAFF
CDR3nt: TGTGCCAGTACTCAGGGGGGATTTATGAACACTGAAGCTTTCTTT
v_gene: TRBV19
d_gene: TRBD1
j_gene: TRBJ1-1
abundance: -

CDR3aa: CASSMDGQLSYNSPLHF
CDR3nt: TGTGCCAGTAGTATGGATGGACAGCTCTCCTATAATTCACCCCTCCACTTT
v_gene: TRBV19
d_gene: -
j_gene: TRBJ1-6
abundance: -

CDR3aa: CASSLGQGLLSGNTIYF
CDR3nt: TGTGCCAGCAGCCTGGGACAGGGTTTACTCTCTGGAAACACCATATATTTT
v_gene: TRBV7-6
d_gene: TRBD1
j_gene: TRBJ1-3
abundance: -

CDR3aa: CASSQWLRQPQHF
CDR3nt: TGCGCCAGCAGCCAGTGGTTGCGTCAGCCCCAGCATTTT
v_gene: TRBV4-1
d_gene: -
j_gene: TRBJ1-5
abundance: -

CDR3aa: CASSSPGGRWETQYF
CDR3nt: TGTGCCAGCAGCTCCCCCGGGGGGCGATGGGAGACCCAGTACTTC
v_gene: TRBV5-8
d_gene: -
j_gene: TRBJ2-5
abundance: -

CDR3aa: CASSPGRLYGYTF
CDR3nt: TGCGCCAGCAGTCCCGGGAGACTCTATGGCTACACCTTC
v_gene: TRBV5-1
d_gene: -
j_gene: TRBJ1-2
abundance: -

CDR3aa: CASSQIGGVLQETQYF
CDR3nt: TGTGCCAGCAGCCAGATTGGCGGGGTCCTACAAGAGACCCAGTACTTC
v_gene: TRBV4-2
d_gene: -
j_gene: TRBJ2-5
abundance: -

CDR3aa: CASKPGDIPNIQYF
CDR3nt: TGTGCCAGCAAACCAGGGGATATTCCAAACATTCAGTACTTC
v_gene: TRBV6-5
d_gene: -
j_gene: TRBJ2-4
abundance: -